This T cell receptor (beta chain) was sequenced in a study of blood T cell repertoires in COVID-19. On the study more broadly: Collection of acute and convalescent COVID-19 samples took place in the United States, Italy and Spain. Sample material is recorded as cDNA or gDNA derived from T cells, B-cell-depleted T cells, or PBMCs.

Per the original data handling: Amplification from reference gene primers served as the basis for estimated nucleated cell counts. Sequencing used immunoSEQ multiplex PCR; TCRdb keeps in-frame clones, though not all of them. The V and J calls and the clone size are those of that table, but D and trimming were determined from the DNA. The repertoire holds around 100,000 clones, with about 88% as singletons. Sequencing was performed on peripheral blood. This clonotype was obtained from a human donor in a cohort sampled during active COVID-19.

The CDR3 nucleotides read TGTGCCAGTAGTAAGACTAGCGGGGGGGACCAAGAGACCCAGTACTTC. As protein: CASSKTSGGDQETQYF. The chain combines TRBV19 with TRBJ2-5; TRBD2 aligns across 14 bases. The CDR3 consists of 16 residues. V lost 4 bases and J lost 0; bases outside the gene matches: 1. Germline V gene sequence: CDR1 LNHDA, CDR2 SQIVND (reference sequence).